The 23 T cell receptor beta chains below come from one sample, sequenced in a study of T cell repertoires in cytomegalovirus infection. The antigens of these receptors remain unknown. TCRdb recomputed calls from the reads with MiXCR, one row per CDR3 protein. The sample lists approximately 1,000,000 distinct CDR3 sequences; 31% were seen once. This material consisted of cultured CD8+ T cells from PBMCs, taken from culture after CMV antigen stimulation. These receptors all come from a human donor in good health (CMV status not recorded). Some clones in this sample may be carry-over from other donors' samples.

This clonotype was seen only a few times. This chain links TRBV4-3 with TRBJ1-5, with 7 bases matching TRBD1. From germline, CDR1 is LGHNA and CDR2 YSLEER. This CDR3 comprises 15 residues. V lost 4 bases and J lost 4; bases outside the gene matches: 7. In DNA form, the CDR3 reads TGCGCCAGCAGCCGGAGAGGGGGCAGGAATCAGCCCCAGCATTTT. Amino acid sequence: CASSRRGGRNQPQHF.

This clonotype was detected only a few times. The rearrangement uses TRBV5-4 and TRBJ2-6; no reliable D call. CDR3 length equals 15 residues. Deletions cut 2 bases from V and 0 bases from J, with 6 bases between. Germline CDR1 SGHNT, CDR2 YYREEE (reference sequence). CDR3: CASSLEVSGANVLTF. As DNA, the CDR3 is TGTGCCAGCAGCTTAGAGGTCTCTGGGGCCAACGTCCTGACTTTC. Full variable domain (outside the CDR3, taken from reference TRBV5-4 and TRBJ2-6): ETGVTQSPTHLIKTRGQQVTLRCSSQSGHNTVSWYQQALGQGPQFIFQYYREEENGRGNFPPRFSGLQFPNYSSELNVNALELDDSALYLCASSLEVSGANVLTFGAGSRLTVL.

The CDR3 sequence is CASSHPGQSSSYNEQFF. The CDR3 nucleotides read TGCGCCAGCAGCCACCCGGGACAGTCGAGCTCCTACAATGAGCAGTTCTTC. The chain links TRBV4-1 to TRBJ2-1; 7 nucleotides line up with TRBD1. Germline V gives CDR1 MGHRA, CDR2 YSYEKL. CDR3 length equals 17 residues. After removal of 3 bases from V and 0 bases from J, the junction contained 8 bases not matched to a gene.

This clonotype has more than one count but fewer than ten. This chain connects TRBV6-1 to TRBJ2-7, with a possible D match to TRBD1 (6 bases). Germline lookup yields CDR1 MNHNS and CDR2 SASEGT. This CDR3 is built from 16 residues. V gave up 7 bases and J gave up 0 bases, with 19 bases separating them. CDR3 DNA: TGTGCCAGCACCCAAATGTGGGGGCCAGGCTCCTACGAGCAGTACTTC. Its translation is CASTQMWGPGSYEQYF.

A remark on this clonotype: This could be a read error, since a much larger clone is one nucleotide away. This chain joins TRBV7-3 and TRBJ2-3, with unresolved D. The germline V and J ends were trimmed by 8 bases and 1 base, with 13 bases remaining between them. The CDR3 is 14 amino acids. Germline values: CDR1 SGHTA, CDR2 FQGTGA. This chain's CDR3 is CASAAVGGTDTQYF. CDR3 in DNA: TGTGCCAGCGCCGCAGTGGGCGGCACAGATACGCAGTATTTT.

A few counts support this clonotype. The V call is TRBV7-8, the J call TRBJ2-3, with TRBD2 matching 10 bases. The CDR3 loop spans 14 amino acids. The J segment lost 3 bases and the V segment lost 8 bases, leaving 5 bases of the junction unmatched. Germline CDR1 SGHVS, CDR2 FQNEAQ. The CDR3, as DNA: TGTGCCAGCCGTAGCGGGGGGAGTACAGATACGCAGTATTTT. It translates to CASRSGGSTDTQYF.

This clonotype was found a few times. The chain employs TRBV7-6 and TRBJ2-7; maybe TRBD2 (5 bases). This CDR3 comprises 15 residues. Trimming took 4 bases from V and 3 from J, leaving 16 bases between them. Germline assignment: CDR1 SGHVS and CDR2 FNYEAQ. CDR3 residues: CASSSKGGEGYEQYF. The CDR3 nucleotides read TGTGCCAGCAGCTCGAAAGGCGGCGAGGGCTACGAGCAGTACTTC.

This clonotype was detected ten times or more. The J gene is TRBJ1-4, the V gene TRBV7-8; no clear D gene. V shed 1 base and J shed 3 bases, with 9 bases lying between them. This CDR3 contains 15 residues. Germline CDR1 and CDR2: SGHVS and FQNEAQ. The CDR3 nucleotides are TGTGCCAGCAGCTTAGGCGCGGGAGCTAATGAAAAACTGTTTTTT. It translates to CASSLGAGANEKLFF.

This clonotype was picked up a small number of times. The junction departs from the called germline gene at one end, perhaps through a read error. The CDR3 region has the DNA TGCGCCAGCAGCCAAGAGGGGGCGAGCACAGATACGCAGTATTTT. Translating gives CASSQEGASTDTQYF. The chain uses TRBV3-1 and TRBJ2-3; TRBD1 agrees at 7 bases. This CDR3 spans 15 amino acids. Germline V gene sequence: CDR1 LGHDT, CDR2 YNNKEL (reference sequence).

The chain carries TRBV6-2 or TRBV6-3 and TRBJ1-1; D perhaps matches TRBD1 (5 bases). Germline V gene data show CDR1 as MNHEY and CDR2 as SVGEGT. The CDR3 covers 15 residues. V lost 2 bases, J lost 0 bases, and 10 bases lay in between. The CDR3 DNA is TGTGCCAGCAGTTACCCGGACATAATGAACACTGAAGCTTTCTTT. This translates into CASSYPDIMNTEAFF.

The chain has TRBV27 and TRBJ1-2; perhaps TRBD1 as D (5 bases). Trimming cost V 2 bases and J 7 bases, with 14 bases left between them. The germline gives CDR1 MNHEY, CDR2 SMNVEV (reference sequence). The CDR3 loop spans 14 amino acids. CDR3 bases: TGTGCCAGCAGTTTACTGGGGGATGCAGGTGGCTACACCTTC. Protein: CASSLLGDAGGYTF.

This clonotype was detected only a few times. In DNA form, the CDR3 reads TGTGCCAGCAGCTTAGGTGTGACACCGTACCAAGAGACCCAGTACTTC. It is translated as CASSLGVTPYQETQYF. V gene TRBV7-9 combines with J gene TRBJ2-5; unclear D gene. V was clipped by 1 base and J by 0 bases, with 12 bases between them. Germline CDR1 is SEHNR and CDR2 is FQNEAQ (reference sequence). This CDR3 region has 16 residues.

In its sample, this clonotype was seen many times. The chain carries TRBV6-5 and TRBJ1-1; D gene unclear. There are 16 residues in the CDR3. Germline loops: CDR1 MNHEY, CDR2 SVGAGI. V was clipped by 2 bases and J by 2 bases, with 15 bases between them. CDR3 in amino acids: CASSYHLTGVNTEAFF. CDR3 nucleotides: TGTGCCAGCAGTTACCATCTTACCGGGGTAAACACTGAAGCTTTCTTT.

Remarks on this clonotype: A far more abundant clone sits one base away, making this likely a read error. The V call is TRBV7-6, the J call TRBJ1-1; TRBD1 is a possible D gene (5 bases). The CDR3 loop spans 14 amino acids. The germline CDR1 and CDR2 sequences are SGHVS and FNYEAQ. CDR3 sequence (DNA): TGTGCCAGCAGCTTGGGGACGGAGAACACTAAAGCTTTCTTT. This encodes CASSLGTENTKAFF.

This clonotype appeared a few times. This chain connects TRBV19 to TRBJ1-1; D possibly corresponds to TRBD1 (5 bases). This CDR3 has 15 amino acids. The germline V gene has CDR1 LNHDA and CDR2 SQIVND (reference sequence). V dropped 3 bases and J dropped 0 bases, with 11 bases sitting between them. CDR3 protein: CASSIADTMNTEAFF. Here the CDR3 DNA reads TGTGCCAGTAGTATTGCGGACACCATGAACACTGAAGCTTTCTTT.

This chain links TRBV20-1 with TRBJ1-1; D is unclear. From germline, CDR1 is DFQATT and CDR2 SNEGSKA (reference sequence). V was shortened by 4 bases and J by 0 bases, with 9 bases between the two germline ends. This CDR3 is built from 13 residues. For the CDR3, the DNA is TGCAGTGCTAATACGGGGATGAACACTGAAGCTTTCTTT. It is translated as CSANTGMNTEAFF.

In this sample, this clonotype turned up a few times. The CDR3: CASSQPPGAYYNEQFF. CDR3 DNA sequence: TGTGCCAGCAGCCAACCTCCGGGGGCGTACTACAATGAGCAGTTCTTC. The V and J genes are TRBV7-9 and TRBJ2-1; D might be TRBD1 or TRBD2, each matching 6 bases. Deletions cut 5 bases from V and 3 bases from J, with 17 bases between. The germline gives CDR1 SEHNR, CDR2 FQNEAQ (reference sequence). This CDR3 has 16 residues.

In this sample, this clonotype turned up a few times. The rearrangement links TRBV7-2 to TRBJ2-3, with D perhaps matching TRBD2 (6 bases). V was clipped by 7 bases and J by 5 bases, with 25 bases between them. Germline CDR1 and CDR2: SGHTA and FQGNSA. The CDR3 contains 17 residues. The CDR3 spells CASNRRGRGLWGDTQYF. The CDR3 region has the DNA TGTGCCAGCAACCGGAGGGGACGGGGCCTTTGGGGAGATACGCAGTATTTT. The full variable domain, rest sourced from reference TRBV7-2 and TRBJ2-3, is GAGVSQSPSNKVTEKGKDVELRCDPISGHTALYWYRQSLGQGLEFLIYFQGNSAPDKSGLPSDRFSAERTGGSVSTLTIQRTQQEDSAVYLCASNRRGRGLWGDTQYFGPGTRLTVL.

The chain has TRBV27 and TRBJ1-1, with no clear D. CDR3 length equals 12 residues. Germline V gene sequence: CDR1 MNHEY, CDR2 SMNVEV (reference sequence). The ends were cut back, 5 bases at V and 7 bases at J, with 11 bases in the middle. The CDR3 coding sequence is TGTGCCAGCAGTGCCCTTGGGGTTGAAGCTTTCTTT. Encoded protein: CASSALGVEAFF.

The V gene is TRBV20-1, the J gene TRBJ2-1, with a possible D match to TRBD1 (5 bases). CDR1 is DFQATT and CDR2 is SNEGSKA in the germline V gene (reference sequence). V was trimmed by 3 bases and J by 9 bases, leaving 9 bases between them. CDR3 length: 11 residues. The CDR3 spells CSASEGVEQFF. DNA for the CDR3: TGCAGTGCTAGCGAAGGGGTTGAGCAGTTCTTC.

A few counts support this clonotype. The CDR3 coding sequence is TGTGCCAGCAGTAAATTTGAGGGGCATGAGCAGTTCTTC. Its translation is CASSKFEGHEQFF. The V call is TRBV25-1, the J call TRBJ2-1; D is possibly TRBD1 or TRBD2 (5 bases each). In germline, CDR1 is MGHDK, CDR2 SYGVNS. The V gene lost 5 bases and the J gene lost 8 bases, with 13 bases spanning the gap. The CDR3 has 13 amino acids.

The chain uses TRBV7-6 and TRBJ2-2, with TRBD1 matching 7 bases. The CDR3 is 16 residues long. Germline trimming cut 6 bases from V and 0 bases from J; bases unmatched to any gene: 7. CDR1 is SGHVS and CDR2 is FNYEAQ in the germline V gene. CDR3 loop: CASRGTEGPNTGELFF. CDR3 sequence (DNA): TGTGCCAGCAGAGGGACAGAGGGACCGAACACCGGGGAGCTGTTTTTT.

In its sample, this clonotype was seen many times. The rearrangement links TRBV6-2 or TRBV6-3 to TRBJ1-1, with D unresolved. The germline gives CDR1 MNHEY, CDR2 SVGEGT. CDR3 length: 12 amino acids. Between the trimmed V and J ends, which lost 2 bases and 5 bases, there was a span of 6 bases. The CDR3 loop reads CASSYELTEAFF. The CDR3 coding sequence is TGTGCCAGCAGTTACGAGTTGACTGAAGCTTTCTTT.